This TCR beta chain emerged from a study of blood T cell repertoires in COVID-19. Overall study context: Some COVID-19 samples were acute and others convalescent; all came from the United States, Italy and Spain. PBMCs, B-cell-depleted T cells, or T cells were the source of the cDNA or gDNA that made up the material.

Enrolment of Seattle patients took place during active infection, and they were followed longitudinally. Authors' data handling: For nucleated cells, counts were estimated from reference gene primer amplification. Sequenced by immunoSEQ multiplex PCR; TCRdb stores in-frame clones only, minus some. V and J calls and clone size are as listed in that table; D and trimming were resolved from the DNA. The profile shows over 200,000 clones, 83% of them singletons. The CDR3 spans 17 residues. The ends lost 3 bases at V and 2 bases at J; junction bases unmatched: 13. The germline CDR1 and CDR2 sequences are LGHDT and YNNKEL (reference sequence).

The chain carries TRBV3-1 (or the pseudogene TRBV3-2) and TRBJ2-7, with 7 bases aligning to TRBD1. Sequencing was done on a sample of peripheral blood. This TCR was recovered from a woman aged 25 to 39 with COVID-19, enrolled during active disease. CDR3 nucleotides: TGTGCCAGCAGCCATCAAGGACAGGACTCTTACCCCTACGAGCAGTACTTC. As protein: CASSHQGQDSYPYEQYF.